The source of this TCR beta chain is a study of T-cell reconstitution after alpha-beta-depleted transplantation in children listed by TCRdb under 2016. For context, the study as a whole: Using TCR repertoire profiling, the study followed T-cell immune reconstitution in a quantitative way in children after TCRalphabeta/CD19-depleted allogeneic hematopoietic cell transplantation.

Per the germline V gene, MDHEN is the CDR1 and SYDVKM is the CDR2. Relative to germline, V is 7 bases shorter and J is 2 bases shorter, with 13 bases between their ends. The CDR3, from cysteine to phenylalanine, totals 14 residues. Only CDR3 DNA remains: 42 bases, in frame from the first base. To prepare the library, PCR was applied. These reads were obtained on an Illumina HiSeq 2500. TCR libraries were prepared with molecular barcoding, using unique molecular identifiers to normalize TCRbeta repertoire quantification. The public sequencing data were trimmed at Q25 with fastp and processed into clonotypes with MiXCR by TCRdb, which kept only in-frame beta chains. Rows with one shared CDR3 protein collapse into an entry with the most common genes and DNA. Across this sample there are some 240,000 distinct CDR3 sequences, with around 12% seen only once. The top ten clones comprise around 2.5% of the sample.

This clonotype was detected many times. No antigen is known for it. Per-nucleotide qualities are absent, and no much larger clonotype sits a single base away. This material consisted of PBMCs from the stem cell graft donor, taken from the stem cell graft. The TCR comes from a human donor who donated a stem cell graft to a child with acute lymphoblastic leukemia. This chain joins TRBV28 to TRBJ2-3, and TRBD2 may be the D gene, going by 7 matching bases. Here the CDR3 is given as CASNRGGLTDTQYF. The DNA reads as follows: TGTGCCAGCAACCGCGGGGGCCTCACAGATACGCAGTATTTT. When the CDR3 is completed using the reference TRBV28 and TRBJ2-3 genes on either side, the full variable domain is DVKVTQSSRYLVKRTGEKVFLECVQDMDHENMFWYRQDPGLGLRLIYFSYDVKMKEKGDIPEGYSVSREKKERFSLILESASTNQTSMYLCASNRGGLTDTQYFGPGTRLTVL.